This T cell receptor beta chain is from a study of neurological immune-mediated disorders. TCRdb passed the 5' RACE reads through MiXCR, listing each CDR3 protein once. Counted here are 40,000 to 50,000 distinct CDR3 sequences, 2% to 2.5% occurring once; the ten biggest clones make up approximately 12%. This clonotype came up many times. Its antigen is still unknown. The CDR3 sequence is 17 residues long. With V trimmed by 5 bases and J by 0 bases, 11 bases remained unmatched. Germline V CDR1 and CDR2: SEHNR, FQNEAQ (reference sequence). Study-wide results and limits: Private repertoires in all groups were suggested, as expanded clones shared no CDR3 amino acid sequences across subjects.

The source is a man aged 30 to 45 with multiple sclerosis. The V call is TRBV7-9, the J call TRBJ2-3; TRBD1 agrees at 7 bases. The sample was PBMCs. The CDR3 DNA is TGTGCCAGCAGCCGGCGACAGGGCCTTCCTAGCACAGATACGCAGTATTTT. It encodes CASSRRQGLPSTDTQYF.